Sequencing of this T cell receptor beta chain was carried out in a study of long-term antiretroviral therapy in people with HIV. Study findings and constraints: Information on adherence, resistance and therapy changes was unavailable. Diversity measured after ART increased yet remained under transplant donor controls.

Version v3.0 of the immunoSEQ assay was performed at survey level. Sequencing was performed with immunoSEQ multiplex PCR; in TCRdb, only in-frame clones are kept and a portion is missing. The sample consists of about 5,600 clones, 78% of them appearing once. Treatment locations for all participants with HIV were in the United States. Before DNA extraction, 1-10 million cryopreserved PBMC were held in the samples. Trimming stripped 5 bases from V and 7 bases from J, with 8 bases between. Looked up from germline, CDR1 is SGHTA and CDR2 is FQGTGA. CDR3 length equals 12 residues. This clone showed up just a few times. Its antigen remains unknown.

The V gene is TRBV7-3, the J gene TRBJ2-2, with D uncertain. Material: unsorted PBMCs, obtained 1.8 years before starting antiretroviral therapy. The sequence derives from a man aged 40-55 years with HIV. The CDR3 DNA sequence: TGTGCCAGCAGCCAGATAGGCGGGGAGCTGTTTTTT. Its translation is CASSQIGGELFF.